Included here is one T cell receptor (beta chain) sequence, with context. This sample was included in a study of blood T cell repertoires in COVID-19. About the research overall: Both acute and convalescent COVID-19 samples were obtained from the United States, Italy and Spain.

V dropped 8 bases and J dropped 4 bases, with 11 bases sitting between them. The CDR3 extends over 12 amino acids. CDR1 and CDR2 (germline): MNHEY, SVGAGI. Profiling relied on immunoSEQ multiplex PCR, and the TCRdb table lists in-frame clones only, not all of them. The sample yields about 200,000 clones, approximately 85% seen once. V usage is TRBV6-5 and J usage is TRBJ1-2; no reliable D call. The source material was peripheral blood. The TCR was taken from a human donor with active or convalescent COVID-19. The donor label of this sample is uncertain. This chain's CDR3 is CASDRQRYGYTF. The CDR3 bases are TGTGCCAGCGATAGACAACGCTATGGCTACACCTTC.